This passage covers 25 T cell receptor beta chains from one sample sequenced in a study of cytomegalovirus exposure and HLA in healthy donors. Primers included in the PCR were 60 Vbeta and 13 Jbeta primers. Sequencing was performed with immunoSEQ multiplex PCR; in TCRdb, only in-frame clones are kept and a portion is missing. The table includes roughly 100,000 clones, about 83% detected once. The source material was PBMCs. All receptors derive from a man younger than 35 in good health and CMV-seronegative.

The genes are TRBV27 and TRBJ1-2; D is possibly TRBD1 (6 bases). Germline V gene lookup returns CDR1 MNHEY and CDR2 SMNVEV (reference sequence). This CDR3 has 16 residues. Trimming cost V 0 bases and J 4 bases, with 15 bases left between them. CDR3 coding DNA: TGTGCCAGCAGTTTATCGCTCAGGGGCCTACTCTATGGCTACACCTTC. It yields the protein CASSLSLRGLLYGYTF.

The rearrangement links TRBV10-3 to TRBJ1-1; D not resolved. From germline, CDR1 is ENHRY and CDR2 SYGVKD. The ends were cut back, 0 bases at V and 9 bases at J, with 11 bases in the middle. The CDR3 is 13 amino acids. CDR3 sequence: CAISESNQRQAFF. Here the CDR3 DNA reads TGTGCCATCAGTGAGTCGAACCAGCGCCAAGCTTTCTTT.

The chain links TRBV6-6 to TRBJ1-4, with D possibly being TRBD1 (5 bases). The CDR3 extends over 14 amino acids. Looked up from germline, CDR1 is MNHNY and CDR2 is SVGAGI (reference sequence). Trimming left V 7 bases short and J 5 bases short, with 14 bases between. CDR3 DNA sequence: TGTGCCAGCACCCGTTCGGGGGGAAATGAAAAACTGTTTTTT. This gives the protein CASTRSGGNEKLFF.

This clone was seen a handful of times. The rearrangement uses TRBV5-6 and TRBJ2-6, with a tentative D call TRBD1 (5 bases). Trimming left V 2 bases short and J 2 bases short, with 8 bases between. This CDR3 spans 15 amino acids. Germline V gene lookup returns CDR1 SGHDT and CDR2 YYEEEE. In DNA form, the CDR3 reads TGTGCCAGCAGCTTCGGCAGGGCTGGGGCCAACGTCCTGACTTTC. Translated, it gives CASSFGRAGANVLTF.

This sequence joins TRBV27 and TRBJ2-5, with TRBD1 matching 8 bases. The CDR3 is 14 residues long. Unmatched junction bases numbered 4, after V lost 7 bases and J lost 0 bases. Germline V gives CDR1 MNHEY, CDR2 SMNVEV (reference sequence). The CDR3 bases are TGTGCCAGCAACGGGGACAGGAACCAAGAGACCCAGTACTTC. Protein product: CASNGDRNQETQYF.

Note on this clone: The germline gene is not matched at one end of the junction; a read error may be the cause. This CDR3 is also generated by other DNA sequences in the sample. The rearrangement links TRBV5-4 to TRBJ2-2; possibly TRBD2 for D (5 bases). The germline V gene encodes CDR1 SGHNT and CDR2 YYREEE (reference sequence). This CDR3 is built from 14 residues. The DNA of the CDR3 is TGCGCCAGCAGCCAACTCGGACTCACCGGGGAGCTGTTTTTT. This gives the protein CASSQLGLTGELFF.

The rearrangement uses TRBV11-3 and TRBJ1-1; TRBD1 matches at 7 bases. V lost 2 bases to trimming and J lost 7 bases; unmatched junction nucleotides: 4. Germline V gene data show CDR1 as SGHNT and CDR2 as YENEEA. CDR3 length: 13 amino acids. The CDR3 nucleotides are TGTGCCAGCAGCTTAAGACAGGGCAGTGAAGCTTTCTTT. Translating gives CASSLRQGSEAFF.

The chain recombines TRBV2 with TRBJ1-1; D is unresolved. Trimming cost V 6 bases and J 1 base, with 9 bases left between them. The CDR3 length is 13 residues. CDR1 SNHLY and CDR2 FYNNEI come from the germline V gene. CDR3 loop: CASSLSGNTEAFF. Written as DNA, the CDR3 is TGTGCCAGCAGCCTTTCGGGGAACACTGAAGCTTTCTTT.

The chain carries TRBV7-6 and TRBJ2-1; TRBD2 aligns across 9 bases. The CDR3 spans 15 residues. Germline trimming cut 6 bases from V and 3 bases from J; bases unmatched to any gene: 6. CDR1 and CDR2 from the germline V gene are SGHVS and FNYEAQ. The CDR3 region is CASRRLAEYYNEQFF. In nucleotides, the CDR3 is TGTGCCAGCAGAAGACTAGCGGAATACTACAATGAGCAGTTCTTC. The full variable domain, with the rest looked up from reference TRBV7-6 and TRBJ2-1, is GAGVSQSPRYKVTKRGQDVALRCDPISGHVSLYWYRQALGQGPEFLTYFNYEAQQDKSGLPNDRFSAERPEGSISTLTIQRTEQRDSAMYRCASRRLAEYYNEQFFGPGTRLTVL.

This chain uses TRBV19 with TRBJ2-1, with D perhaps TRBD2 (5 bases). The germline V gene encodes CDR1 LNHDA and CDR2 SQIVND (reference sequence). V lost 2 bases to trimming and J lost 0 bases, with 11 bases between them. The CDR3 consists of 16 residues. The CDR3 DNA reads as TGTGCCAGTAGTATAAGCGGCTCTTCCTCCTACAATGAGCAGTTCTTC. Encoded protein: CASSISGSSSYNEQFF.

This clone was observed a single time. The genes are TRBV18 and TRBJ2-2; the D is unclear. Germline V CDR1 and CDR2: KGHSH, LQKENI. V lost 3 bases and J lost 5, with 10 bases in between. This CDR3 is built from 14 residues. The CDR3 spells CASSPPVVTGELFF. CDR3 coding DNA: TGTGCCAGCTCACCCCCCGTCGTTACCGGGGAGCTGTTTTTT.

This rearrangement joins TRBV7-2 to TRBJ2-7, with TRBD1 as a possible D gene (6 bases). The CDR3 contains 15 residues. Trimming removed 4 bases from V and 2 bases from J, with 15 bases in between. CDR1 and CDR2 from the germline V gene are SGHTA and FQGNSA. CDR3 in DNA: TGTGCCAGCAGCTCGCAGGGGCTAACTCCCTACGAGCAGTACTTC. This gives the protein CASSSQGLTPYEQYF.

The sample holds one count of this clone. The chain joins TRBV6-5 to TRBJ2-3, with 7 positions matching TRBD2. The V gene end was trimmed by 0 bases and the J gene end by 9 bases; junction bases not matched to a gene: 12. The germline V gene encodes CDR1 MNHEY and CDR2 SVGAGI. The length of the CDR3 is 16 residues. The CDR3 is CASSYSGTNRAGTQYF. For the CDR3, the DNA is TGTGCCAGCAGTTACTCGGGGACTAATAGGGCGGGGACGCAGTATTTT.

This CDR3 reads CASFKDRGSTEAFF. Written as DNA, the CDR3 is TGTGCCAGTTTTAAAGACAGGGGCTCCACTGAAGCTTTCTTT. The chain uses TRBV19 and TRBJ1-1, with TRBD1 matching 8 bases. Germline loops: CDR1 LNHDA, CDR2 SQIVND (reference sequence). Unmatched junction bases numbered 9, after V lost 8 bases and J lost 4 bases. This CDR3 spans 14 amino acids. The full variable domain, its missing parts supplied by reference TRBV19 and TRBJ1-1, is DGGITQSPKYLFRKEGQNVTLSCEQNLNHDAMYWYRQDPGQGLRLIYYSQIVNDFQKGDIAEGYSVSREKKESFPLTVTSAQKNPTAFYLCASFKDRGSTEAFFGQGTRLTVV.

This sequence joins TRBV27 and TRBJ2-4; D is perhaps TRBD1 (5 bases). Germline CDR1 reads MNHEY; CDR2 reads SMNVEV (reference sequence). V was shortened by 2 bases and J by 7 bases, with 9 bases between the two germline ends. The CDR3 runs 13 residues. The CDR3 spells CASSLVPGNIQYF. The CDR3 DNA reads TGTGCCAGCAGTTTAGTCCCAGGGAACATTCAGTACTTC.

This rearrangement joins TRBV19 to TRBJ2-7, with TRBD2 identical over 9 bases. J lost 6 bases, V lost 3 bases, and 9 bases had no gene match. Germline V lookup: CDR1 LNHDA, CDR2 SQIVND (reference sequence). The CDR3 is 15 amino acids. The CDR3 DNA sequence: TGTGCCAGTAGTATTTCCAGCGGGAGGTCGAGCGAGCAGTACTTC. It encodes CASSISSGRSSEQYF.

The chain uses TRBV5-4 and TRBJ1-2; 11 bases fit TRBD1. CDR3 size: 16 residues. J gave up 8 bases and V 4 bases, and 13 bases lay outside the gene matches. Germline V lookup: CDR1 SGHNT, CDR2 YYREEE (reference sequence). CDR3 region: CASSTGQGAQFRGYTF. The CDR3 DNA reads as TGTGCCAGCAGCACAGGACAGGGGGCGCAGTTTAGAGGCTACACCTTC.

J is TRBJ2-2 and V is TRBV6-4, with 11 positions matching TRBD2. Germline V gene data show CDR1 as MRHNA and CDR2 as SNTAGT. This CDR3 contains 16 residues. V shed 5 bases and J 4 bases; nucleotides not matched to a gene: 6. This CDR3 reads CASSLAGGSITGELFF. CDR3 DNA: TGTGCCAGCAGTCTAGCGGGGGGATCAATCACCGGGGAGCTGTTTTTT.

The CDR3 sequence is CASSPGLLYGYTF. The CDR3 bases are TGCGCCAGCAGTCCGGGACTGCTATATGGCTACACCTTC. The chain employs TRBV10-1 and TRBJ1-2; D might be TRBD1 (5 bases). Germline values: CDR1 WNHNN, CDR2 SYGVQD (reference sequence). V shed 5 bases and J shed 5 bases, with 12 bases lying between them. CDR3 length: 13 amino acids.

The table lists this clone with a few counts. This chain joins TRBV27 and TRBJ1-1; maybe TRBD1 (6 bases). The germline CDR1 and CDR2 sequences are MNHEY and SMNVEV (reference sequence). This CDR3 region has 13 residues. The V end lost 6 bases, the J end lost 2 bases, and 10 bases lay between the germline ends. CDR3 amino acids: CASRMTGNTEAFF. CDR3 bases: TGTGCCAGCAGGATGACAGGAAACACTGAAGCTTTCTTT.

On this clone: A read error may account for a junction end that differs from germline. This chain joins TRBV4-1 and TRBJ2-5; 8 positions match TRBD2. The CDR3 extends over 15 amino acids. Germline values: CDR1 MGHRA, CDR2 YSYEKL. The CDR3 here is CASRQLLSGRETQYF. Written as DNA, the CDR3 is TGCGCCAGCCGCCAGTTGTTAAGCGGGAGAGAGACCCAGTACTTC.

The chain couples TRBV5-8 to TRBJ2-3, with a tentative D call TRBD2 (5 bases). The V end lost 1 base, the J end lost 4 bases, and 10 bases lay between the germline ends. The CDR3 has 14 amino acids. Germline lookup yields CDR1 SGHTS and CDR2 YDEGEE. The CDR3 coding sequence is TGTGCCAGCAGCTTGAATACGAGGGCAGATACGCAGTATTTT. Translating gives CASSLNTRADTQYF.

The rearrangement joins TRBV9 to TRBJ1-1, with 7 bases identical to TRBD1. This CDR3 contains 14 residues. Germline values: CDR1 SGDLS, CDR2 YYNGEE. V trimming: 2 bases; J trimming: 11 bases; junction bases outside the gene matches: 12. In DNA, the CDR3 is TGTGCCAGCAGCGTCGACAGGGTCGGCAGTGGGGCTTTCTTT. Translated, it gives CASSVDRVGSGAFF.

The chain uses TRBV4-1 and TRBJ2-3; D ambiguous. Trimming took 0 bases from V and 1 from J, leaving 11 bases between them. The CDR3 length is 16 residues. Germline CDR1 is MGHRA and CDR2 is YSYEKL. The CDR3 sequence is CASSQELGIGTDTQYF. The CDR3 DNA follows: TGCGCCAGCAGCCAAGAATTGGGCATAGGCACAGATACGCAGTATTTT.

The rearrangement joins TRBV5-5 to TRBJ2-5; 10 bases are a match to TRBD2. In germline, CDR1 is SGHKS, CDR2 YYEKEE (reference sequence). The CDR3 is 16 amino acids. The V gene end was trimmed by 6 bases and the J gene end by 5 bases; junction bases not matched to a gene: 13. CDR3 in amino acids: CASTTGPSGGWETQYF. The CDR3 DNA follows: TGTGCCAGCACCACTGGGCCTAGCGGGGGCTGGGAGACCCAGTACTTC.